Following are 26 T cell receptor beta chains from one sample sequenced in a study of cytomegalovirus exposure and HLA in healthy donors. PCR used 60 Vbeta primers and 13 Jbeta primers. Profiling relied on immunoSEQ multiplex PCR, and the TCRdb table lists in-frame clones only, not all of them. The sample yields about 150,000 clones, roughly 80% seen once. Specimen: PBMCs. Source of these receptors: a male donor in good health and CMV-seronegative.

This chain links TRBV15 with TRBJ2-7, with D possibly TRBD2 on 6 matching bases. Germline values: CDR1 LNHNV, CDR2 YYDKDF (reference sequence). The V end lost 7 bases, the J end lost 6 bases, and 16 bases lay between the germline ends. This CDR3 is built from 13 residues. CDR3 DNA: TGTGCCACCACACCAGGCGGACTACCCGAGCAGTACTTC. Its translation is CATTPGGLPEQYF.

J is TRBJ2-7 and V is TRBV28, with 12 bases matching TRBD2. Germline trimming cut 7 bases from V and 1 base from J; bases unmatched to any gene: 17. The germline gives CDR1 MDHEN, CDR2 SYDVKM. The CDR3 is 19 amino acids. Here the CDR3 DNA reads TGTGCCAGCACTCAGGGTTTTGAGGGACTAGCGGGCGTGTCCTACGAGCAGTACTTC. Translation gives CASTQGFEGLAGVSYEQYF.

Concerning this clone: At one boundary the junction diverges from the germline segment, which might be a read error. The chain is built from TRBV6-1 and TRBJ1-2; 9 bases are a match to TRBD1. The CDR3 consists of 14 residues. Germline V gene data show CDR1 as MNHNS and CDR2 as SASEGT. CDR3 nucleotide sequence: TGTGCCAGCAGTGAAGACACAGGGGGCTATGGCTACCCCTTC. Its translation: CASSEDTGGYGYPF.

The V and J genes are TRBV18 and TRBJ2-5, with a tentative D call TRBD2 (5 bases). Germline CDR1 reads KGHSH; CDR2 reads LQKENI. The CDR3 length is 17 residues. V lost 2 bases, J lost 1 base, and 17 bases lay in between. CDR3 DNA: TGTGCCAGCTCACCAAGGTCAACTAGTAGGGTCCAAGAGACCCAGTACTTC. This gives the protein CASSPRSTSRVQETQYF.

The chain has TRBV5-4 and TRBJ2-2; TRBD1 matches 7 bases. With V trimmed by 5 bases and J by 0 bases, 10 bases remained unmatched. Germline CDR1 SGHNT, CDR2 YYREEE (reference sequence). The CDR3 contains 17 residues. The CDR3 DNA sequence: TGTGCCAGCAGTAGAGACACCGGGACAGCGAACACCGGGGAGCTGTTTTTT. Its translation: CASSRDTGTANTGELFF. Drawing the rest from reference TRBV5-4 and TRBJ2-2, the complete variable domain is ETGVTQSPTHLIKTRGQQVTLRCSSQSGHNTVSWYQQALGQGPQFIFQYYREEENGRGNFPPRFSGLQFPNYSSELNVNALELDDSALYLCASSRDTGTANTGELFFGEGSRLTVL.

The chain uses TRBV7-7 and TRBJ2-5; 10 bases agree with TRBD1. CDR1 is SSHAT, CDR2 FNYEAQ, per germline (reference sequence). The CDR3 is made up of 15 amino acids. The CDR3 DNA reads as TGTGCTAGCCGCGCCGGGACAGGGGAGCAAGAGACCCAGTACTTC. Its translation: CASRAGTGEQETQYF.

This chain joins TRBV4-3 and TRBJ2-1, with a weak D call TRBD1 (6 bases). Trimming stripped 0 bases from V and 4 bases from J, with 16 bases between. CDR3 size: 17 residues. Germline CDR1 and CDR2: LGHNA and YSLEER. The CDR3 coding sequence is TGCGCCAGCAGCCAAGATTGGACAGCGTCCTCTTACAATGAGCAGTTCTTC. Protein product: CASSQDWTASSYNEQFF.

The count of this clone is one. The CDR3 here is CATSTRMAGANVLTF. The CDR3 nucleotides read TGTGCCACCAGCACCCGTATGGCCGGGGCCAACGTCCTGACTTTC. V and J are TRBV15 and TRBJ2-6; D not certain. V was clipped by 4 bases and J by 4 bases, with 11 bases between them. The CDR3 is made up of 15 amino acids. CDR1 is LNHNV and CDR2 is YYDKDF in the germline V gene (reference sequence).

This rearrangement joins TRBV6-5 to TRBJ2-7; D is unclear. The germline V gene has CDR1 MNHEY and CDR2 SVGAGI. CDR3 length: 12 residues. V was shortened by 6 bases and J by 2 bases, with 8 bases between the two germline ends. The CDR3 region has the DNA TGTGCCAGCAGGAGCACCACCTACGAGCAGTACTTC. It specifies CASRSTTYEQYF.

V gene TRBV15 combines with J gene TRBJ1-1, with D maybe TRBD1 (5 bases). CDR1 and CDR2 (germline): LNHNV, YYDKDF (reference sequence). Trimming took 0 bases from V and 3 from J, leaving 8 bases between them. The CDR3 is 14 residues long. The CDR3 protein is CATSRDRGYTEAFF. CDR3 DNA sequence: TGTGCCACCAGCAGAGATCGGGGGTACACTGAAGCTTTCTTT. Drawing the rest from reference TRBV15 and TRBJ1-1, the complete variable domain is DAMVIQNPRYQVTQFGKPVTLSCSQTLNHNVMYWYQQKSSQAPKLLFHYYDKDFNNEADTPDNFQSRRPNTSFCFLDIRSPGLGDTAMYLCATSRDRGYTEAFFGQGTRLTVV.

This chain links TRBV10-2 with TRBJ2-7, with a weak D call TRBD1 (5 bases). In germline, CDR1 is WSHSY, CDR2 SAAADI. The CDR3 contains 15 residues. V lost 0 bases and J lost 6, with 15 bases in between. In DNA form, the CDR3 reads TGCGCCAGCAGTGAGTCCGGACAAGTGGGATTCGAGCAGTACTTC. Translated, it gives CASSESGQVGFEQYF.

The chain joins TRBV7-3 to TRBJ2-2; 7 bases are shared with TRBD1. V was pared by 4 bases and J by 9 bases, with 8 bases of the junction left unmatched. The CDR3 extends over 14 amino acids. The germline V gene encodes CDR1 SGHTA and CDR2 FQGTGA. The CDR3 loop reads CASSSGTDSRELFF. The CDR3 DNA is TGTGCCAGCAGCTCTGGGACAGATTCGAGGGAGCTGTTTTTT.

This clone was seen just once. V and J are TRBV2 and TRBJ2-7; a weak D match, TRBD2 (5 bases). The germline gives CDR1 SNHLY, CDR2 FYNNEI. This CDR3 is 12 amino acids long. V was pared by 6 bases and J by 4 bases, with 10 bases between. CDR3 bases: TGTGCCAGCAGCGATACTAGATACGAGCAGTACTTC. This encodes CASSDTRYEQYF.

This sequence joins TRBV10-3 and TRBJ2-7; 7 nucleotides align to TRBD2. The J segment lost 2 bases and the V segment lost 0 bases, leaving 1 base of the junction unmatched. The V gene's germline CDR1 is ENHRY and CDR2 SYGVKD. This CDR3 is built from 14 residues. CDR3 region: CAISESAGAYEQYF. The DNA of the CDR3 is TGTGCCATCAGTGAGTCGGCGGGGGCCTACGAGCAGTACTTC.

The rearrangement uses TRBV5-6 and TRBJ2-5; 7 bases map to TRBD2. CDR3 length equals 15 residues. Germline lookup yields CDR1 SGHDT and CDR2 YYEEEE. Trimming at V came to 0 bases and at J to 5 bases, leaving 7 bases not matched to a gene. As DNA, the CDR3 is TGTGCCAGCAGCTTGGTGGCTAGCGGAAGGGAGACCCAGTACTTC. It yields the protein CASSLVASGRETQYF.

The chain couples TRBV4-1 to TRBJ1-2; possibly TRBD1 for D (5 bases). The germline CDR1 and CDR2 sequences are MGHRA and YSYEKL. This CDR3 region has 17 residues. Deletions cut 1 base from V and 2 bases from J, with 17 bases between. The CDR3 region has the DNA TGCGCCAGCAGCCAAGCCCAGGGAAGGGGTAAAAACTATGGCTACACCTTC. This encodes CASSQAQGRGKNYGYTF.

DNA of the CDR3: TGTGCCAGCAGCCAATTGACTGGTCTAGCGGGGGGATACACCGGGGAGCTGTTTTTT. Protein product: CASSQLTGLAGGYTGELFF. The rearrangement joins TRBV7-6 to TRBJ2-2, with 11 positions matching TRBD2. Germline CDR1 reads SGHVS; CDR2 reads FNYEAQ. V shed 5 bases, J shed 3 bases, and the junction held 14 bases outside the gene matches. The CDR3 contains 19 residues. Together with reference TRBV7-6 and TRBJ2-2, the CDR3 gives the full variable domain: GAGVSQSPRYKVTKRGQDVALRCDPISGHVSLYWYRQALGQGPEFLTYFNYEAQQDKSGLPNDRFSAERPEGSISTLTIQRTEQRDSAMYRCASSQLTGLAGGYTGELFFGEGSRLTVL.

CDR3 sequence: CASSQGQGGVGYGYTF. CDR3 DNA sequence: TGCGCCAGCAGCCAGGGACAGGGAGGAGTCGGCTATGGCTACACCTTC. The chain is built from TRBV4-3 and TRBJ1-2; 9 bases map to TRBD1. CDR3 length: 16 amino acids. Germline V gene lookup returns CDR1 LGHNA and CDR2 YSLEER. V trimming: 3 bases; J trimming: 4 bases; junction bases outside the gene matches: 9.

This clone occurred once. The CDR3 bases are TGTGCCAGCAGCCAAGATCGCGCGACAGGGTTCGGATCCCCCGGTGGGCAGTACTTC. This translates into CASSQDRATGFGSPGGQYF. The chain joins TRBV4-2 to TRBJ2-7; TRBD1 aligns across 7 bases. This CDR3 is 19 amino acids long. In germline, CDR1 is LGHNA, CDR2 YNFKEQ. J lost 9 bases, V lost 0 bases, and 23 bases had no gene match.

This chain connects TRBV7-3 to TRBJ1-6; 8 nucleotides align to TRBD1. CDR3 length equals 15 residues. The germline V gene has CDR1 SGHTA and CDR2 FQGTGA. V trimming: 1 base; J trimming: 9 bases; junction bases outside the gene matches: 5. The CDR3 DNA follows: TGTGCCAGCAGCTTAAATGCAGGGGGCCGTTCACCCCTCCACTTT. This encodes CASSLNAGGRSPLHF.

V gene TRBV9 combines with J gene TRBJ2-3, with TRBD2 identical over 7 bases. CDR3 length: 16 residues. Germline CDR1 and CDR2: SGDLS and YYNGEE. V shed 5 bases, J shed 1 base, and the junction held 10 bases outside the gene matches. CDR3 region: CASSGGWGGGTDTQYF. Written as DNA, the CDR3 is TGTGCCAGCAGTGGGGGGTGGGGGGGAGGCACAGATACGCAGTATTTT.

The chain recombines TRBV28 with TRBJ1-1; perhaps TRBD1 as D (5 bases). Germline CDR1 and CDR2: MDHEN and SYDVKM. The CDR3 consists of 12 residues. Trimming pared 8 bases from V and 5 bases from J, leaving 12 bases between. The CDR3 spells CASRGLSTEAFF. CDR3 nucleotides: TGTGCCAGCCGGGGACTTTCGACTGAAGCTTTCTTT.

V is TRBV7-6 and J is TRBJ2-2, with D perhaps TRBD2 (6 bases). Trimming took 4 bases from V and 0 from J, leaving 9 bases between them. Germline assignment: CDR1 SGHVS and CDR2 FNYEAQ. The CDR3 covers 15 residues. CDR3 sequence: CASSSGTANTGELFF. In DNA form, the CDR3 reads TGTGCCAGCAGCTCCGGGACTGCGAACACCGGGGAGCTGTTTTTT.

CDR3 DNA sequence: TGTGCCAGCGGGGGGGATAAGCTCTCCTACGAGCAGTACTTC. Protein product: CASGGDKLSYEQYF. The rearrangement uses TRBV27 and TRBJ2-5; 7 bases are shared with TRBD2. Judging by the DNA end, TRBJ2-7 fits better; the J call may be wrong. The CDR3 loop spans 14 amino acids. The V gene's germline CDR1 is MNHEY and CDR2 SMNVEV (reference sequence).

The chain links TRBV5-1 to TRBJ2-7; weak D call: TRBD1 (6 bases). The CDR3 has 15 amino acids. V lost 0 bases and J lost 2, with 12 bases in between. CDR1 and CDR2 (germline): SGHRS, YFSETQ. The CDR3 sequence is CASSLDLGTPYEQYF. CDR3 DNA: TGCGCCAGCAGCTTGGACCTCGGGACACCCTACGAGCAGTACTTC.

This clone appeared a few times. The chain carries TRBV4-1 and TRBJ1-2; D gene ambiguous. Trimming left V 4 bases short and J 5 bases short, with 17 bases between. This CDR3 spans 15 amino acids. Germline V gene lookup returns CDR1 MGHRA and CDR2 YSYEKL. CDR3 sequence: CASSPQVGREYGYTF. In DNA, the CDR3 is TGCGCCAGCAGCCCCCAGGTGGGCAGAGAGTATGGCTACACCTTC.